These 20 T cell receptor beta chains came from one sample sequenced in a study of beta chain features in type 1 diabetes. Expressed TCRB transcripts were sequenced because the isolated RNA had all been reverse transcribed beforehand. Data came from immunoSEQ multiplex PCR; TCRdb stores just in-frame clones and leaves some out. Of roughly 240,000 clones listed, 68% are singletons. Material for sequencing was naive CD4+ T cells from blood. The origin of the receptors is a man aged 30-40 years in good health.

This clone was seen just once. The chain carries TRBV11-2 and TRBJ2-1; no clear D gene. The CDR3 runs to 12 residues. The germline V gene encodes CDR1 SGHAT and CDR2 FQNNGV. V lost 5 bases, J lost 10 bases, and 12 bases lay in between. CDR3 DNA: TGTGCCAGCAGCCGCCTTGGCGCCGAGCAGTTCTTC. This encodes CASSRLGAEQFF.

The genes are TRBV30 and TRBJ1-1; 7 bases are shared with TRBD1. This CDR3 region has 13 residues. Trimming took 8 bases from V and 0 from J; bases not matched to a gene: 6. CDR1 is GTSNPN, CDR2 SVGIG, per germline (reference sequence). As DNA, the CDR3 is TGTGCCGGATTGACAGGGTTGAACACTGAAGCTTTCTTT. Its translation: CAGLTGLNTEAFF.

The J gene is TRBJ2-1, the V gene TRBV7-2; possibly TRBD2 for D (5 bases). Germline assignment: CDR1 SGHTA and CDR2 FQGNSA. This CDR3 has 16 amino acids. Trimming stripped 1 base from V and 0 bases from J, with 10 bases between. CDR3 coding DNA: TGTGCCAGCAGCTTAGGGCCGGGGAGCTCCTACAATGAGCAGTTCTTC. Its translation: CASSLGPGSSYNEQFF.

There are a few counts of this clone. This chain joins TRBV11-2 and TRBJ2-7, with no clear D. Germline V lookup: CDR1 SGHAT, CDR2 FQNNGV. V lost 5 bases, J lost 0 bases, and 5 bases lay in between. The CDR3 covers 12 residues. CDR3 residues: CASSPSSYEQYF. DNA for the CDR3: TGTGCCAGCAGCCCTAGCTCCTACGAGCAGTACTTC. Combining the CDR3 with reference TRBV11-2 and TRBJ2-7 gives the whole variable domain EAGVAQSPRYKIIEKRQSVAFWCNPISGHATLYWYQQILGQGPKLLIQFQNNGVVDDSQLPKDRFSAERLKGVDSTLKIQPAKLEDSAVYLCASSPSSYEQYFGPGTRLTVT.

The chain uses TRBV29-1 and TRBJ2-7; D may be TRBD1 (5 bases). This CDR3 spans 15 amino acids. The V gene's germline CDR1 is SQVTM and CDR2 ANQGSEA. The V end was cut by 4 bases, the J end by 4 bases, with 20 bases between. In DNA, the CDR3 is TGCAGCGTTGGTTCTATATGGGCAGGGCCTTACGAGCAGTACTTC. This encodes CSVGSIWAGPYEQYF.

The chain is built from TRBV30 and TRBJ2-5; possible D gene TRBD1, 6 bases. CDR1 is GTSNPN and CDR2 is SVGIG in the germline V gene (reference sequence). Trimming removed 4 bases from V and 4 bases from J, with 10 bases in between. There are 12 residues in the CDR3. The CDR3 protein is CAWMGQAETQYF. The CDR3 nucleotides read TGTGCCTGGATGGGACAAGCAGAGACCCAGTACTTC.

The V and J genes are TRBV11-2 and TRBJ2-1, with D perhaps given as TRBD1 or TRBD2 (5 bases each). The CDR3 is 16 amino acids. Trimming removed 2 bases from V and 8 bases from J, with 19 bases in between. The germline CDR1 and CDR2 sequences are SGHAT and FQNNGV. The CDR3 DNA reads TGTGCCAGCAGCTTAAAGAGACAGACTATCTTGGATGAGCAGTTCTTC. As protein: CASSLKRQTILDEQFF.

The J gene is TRBJ2-2, the V gene TRBV11-2; 9 bases line up with TRBD1. The CDR3 runs 14 residues. The V and J ends lost 4 bases and 5 bases, in that order; junction bases with no gene match: 2. Germline-derived CDR1 and CDR2 are SGHAT and FQNNGV. The CDR3 nucleotides read TGTGCCAGCAGCTGGGACAGGGTTACCGGGGAGCTGTTTTTT. Amino acids: CASSWDRVTGELFF.

Note on this clone: Other DNA sequences in the same sample also yield this CDR3. The CDR3 region is CASSQGTATNYGYTF. CDR3 in DNA: TGCGCCAGCAGCCAGGGGACGGCTACTAACTATGGCTACACCTTC. V is TRBV4-3 and J is TRBJ1-2; weak D call: TRBD1 (5 bases). Looked up from germline, CDR1 is LGHNA and CDR2 is YSLEER. V lost 3 bases to trimming and J lost 0 bases, with 11 bases between them. This CDR3 comprises 15 residues.

The rearrangement uses TRBV13 and TRBJ2-7; possible D gene TRBD1, 5 bases. V was shortened by 4 bases and J by 2 bases, with 18 bases between the two germline ends. Germline V gene data show CDR1 as PRHDT and CDR2 as FYEKMQ (reference sequence). This CDR3 has 16 residues. The CDR3 protein is CASSSLPTVEPYEQYF. The CDR3 nucleotides read TGTGCCAGCAGCTCCTTGCCGACAGTGGAACCCTACGAGCAGTACTTC.

V usage is TRBV7-9 and J usage is TRBJ2-5, with D possibly being TRBD2 (6 bases). Germline lookup yields CDR1 SEHNR and CDR2 FQNEAQ (reference sequence). Trimming left V 5 bases short and J 5 bases short, with 12 bases between. The CDR3 is 13 residues long. The CDR3 DNA reads as TGTGCCAGCAGCACCTTAGGGAGGGAGACCCAGTACTTC. Its protein is CASSTLGRETQYF.

This chain uses TRBV30 with TRBJ2-1; possible D gene TRBD2, 5 bases. Trimming removed 3 bases at V and 2 bases at J, with 11 bases between. The CDR3 has 14 residues. The germline CDR1 and CDR2 sequences are GTSNPN and SVGIG (reference sequence). The CDR3 loop reads CAWSTSGTYNEQFF. CDR3 in DNA: TGTGCCTGGAGCACGTCGGGAACCTACAATGAGCAGTTCTTC.

The chain recombines TRBV29-1 with TRBJ2-6; unclear D gene. The CDR3 loop spans 13 amino acids. V lost 4 bases and J lost 0, with 4 bases in between. Germline CDR1 is SQVTM and CDR2 is ANQGSEA. CDR3 DNA: TGCAGCGTTGCTACCTCTGGGGCCAACGTCCTGACTTTC. Translation: CSVATSGANVLTF.

The chain couples TRBV7-2 to TRBJ2-1; TRBD2 matches at 8 bases. Trimming took 4 bases from V and 7 from J; bases not matched to a gene: 6. Germline V gene data show CDR1 as SGHTA and CDR2 as FQGNSA. The CDR3 spans 14 residues. CDR3 protein: CASSSTSGGNEQFF. The CDR3 region has the DNA TGTGCCAGCAGCTCTACTAGCGGAGGGAATGAGCAGTTCTTC. Full variable domain (outside the CDR3, taken from reference TRBV7-2 and TRBJ2-1): GAGVSQSPSNKVTEKGKDVELRCDPISGHTALYWYRQSLGQGLEFLIYFQGNSAPDKSGLPSDRFSAERTGGSVSTLTIQRTQQEDSAVYLCASSSTSGGNEQFFGPGTRLTVL.

This clone was counted between two and nine times. The identical CDR3 is also encoded by other nucleotide sequences in the sample. The chain joins TRBV5-4 to TRBJ2-3; D gene ambiguous. Germline assignment: CDR1 SGHNT and CDR2 YYREEE (reference sequence). Trimming removed 0 bases at V and 1 base at J, with 3 bases between. CDR3 size: 13 residues. DNA for the CDR3: TGTGCCAGCAGCTTGGGGGGCACAGATACGCAGTATTTT. Amino acids: CASSLGGTDTQYF.

The chain recombines TRBV7-2 with TRBJ2-1, with 9 nucleotides matching TRBD1. The CDR3 has 15 residues. J was trimmed by 8 bases and V by 1 base; bases with no gene match: 6. Germline CDR1 SGHTA, CDR2 FQGNSA. This CDR3 reads CASSLEGQGLYEQFF. The DNA for the CDR3 is TGTGCCAGCAGCTTAGAAGGACAGGGGTTGTATGAGCAGTTCTTC.

In its sample, this clone was seen a few times. The V call is TRBV28, the J call TRBJ2-3, with TRBD2 matching 7 bases. In germline, CDR1 is MDHEN, CDR2 SYDVKM. This CDR3 is built from 15 residues. J lost 0 bases, V lost 7 bases, and 7 bases had no gene match. The CDR3 DNA follows: TGTGCCAGCATCGTTAGCGGGCTTAGCACAGATACGCAGTATTTT. Amino acids: CASIVSGLSTDTQYF.

The chain carries TRBV30 and TRBJ2-5; D gene ambiguous. The ends were cut back, 3 bases at V and 2 bases at J, with 4 bases in the middle. CDR3 length equals 11 residues. CDR1 GTSNPN and CDR2 SVGIG come from the germline V gene (reference sequence). CDR3 bases: TGTGCCTGGAGGGATCAAGAGACCCAGTACTTC. Its protein product is CAWRDQETQYF.

This clone was counted only a few times. The J gene is TRBJ2-7, the V gene TRBV7-2; D is undetermined. The V gene's germline CDR1 is SGHTA and CDR2 FQGNSA. The CDR3 is made up of 11 amino acids. V was shortened by 0 bases and J by 8 bases, with 5 bases between the two germline ends. The chain's CDR3 is CASSLAGKQYF. In DNA form, the CDR3 reads TGTGCCAGCAGCTTAGCGGGCAAGCAGTACTTC.

In this sample, this clone turned up a few times. The chain recombines TRBV30 with TRBJ2-3, with 12 bases that match TRBD1. V lost 1 base and J lost 4; bases outside the gene matches: 3. CDR1 and CDR2 (germline): GTSNPN, SVGIG (reference sequence). The CDR3 is 15 amino acids. Written as DNA, the CDR3 is TGTGCCTGGAGTGATGGGACAGGGGGCCCAGATACGCAGTATTTT. Translating gives CAWSDGTGGPDTQYF.